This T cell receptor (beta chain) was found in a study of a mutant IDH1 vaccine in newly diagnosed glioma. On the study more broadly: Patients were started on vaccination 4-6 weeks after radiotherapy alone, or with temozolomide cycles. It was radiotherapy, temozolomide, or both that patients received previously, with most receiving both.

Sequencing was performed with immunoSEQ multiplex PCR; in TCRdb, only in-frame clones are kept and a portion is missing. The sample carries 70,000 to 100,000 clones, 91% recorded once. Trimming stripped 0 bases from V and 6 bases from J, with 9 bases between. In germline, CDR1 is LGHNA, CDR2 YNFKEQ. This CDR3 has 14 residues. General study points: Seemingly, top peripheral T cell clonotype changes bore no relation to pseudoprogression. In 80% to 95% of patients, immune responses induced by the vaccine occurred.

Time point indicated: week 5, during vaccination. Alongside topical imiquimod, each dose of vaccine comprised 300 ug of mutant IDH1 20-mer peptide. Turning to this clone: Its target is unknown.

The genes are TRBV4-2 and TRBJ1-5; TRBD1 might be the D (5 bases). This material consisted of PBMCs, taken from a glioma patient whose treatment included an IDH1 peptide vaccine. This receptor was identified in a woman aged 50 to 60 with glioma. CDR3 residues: CASSQDGGRQPQHF. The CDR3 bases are TGTGCCAGCAGCCAAGATGGGGGACGTCAGCCCCAGCATTTT.